Below are 7 T cell receptor beta chains sequenced from a single sample in a study of T cells in Graves' hyperthyroidism and ophthalmopathy (dated by TCRdb to the late 2010s). Libraries came from multiplex PCR. The listed sequencing device is Illumina HiSeq 2000. The TCR beta CDR3 regions were amplified from RNA transcripts. A first-round RT-PCR of the TCR CDR3 used the HTBI primer set with the Qiagen OneStep RT-PCR kit. TCRdb ran its own pipeline on the public reads, namely fastp trimming at Q25 and MiXCR clone calling, and kept in-frame beta chains. Records with the same CDR3 protein are collapsed into one entry carrying the most frequent genes and DNA. This sample gives approximately 400,000 distinct CDR3 sequences in total; approximately 14% of them show up just once. Clones ranked in the top ten supply 7.7% of the sample. Material for sequencing was blood. The receptors stem from a woman aged 18-29 years with Graves' hyperthyroidism.

This clonotype was counted ten times or more. The chain combines TRBV7-6 with TRBJ2-7; D may be TRBD1 (5 bases). V gave up 0 bases and J gave up 0 bases, with 9 bases separating them. Germline V gives CDR1 SGHVS, CDR2 FNYEAQ. The CDR3 is made up of 15 amino acids. Written as DNA, the CDR3 is TGTGCCAGCAGCTTAGCCCAGGGCTTCTCCTACGAGCAGTACTTC. This translates into CASSLAQGFSYEQYF.

At least ten counts were recorded for this clonotype. CDR3 coding DNA: TGTGCCAGCCACGCAATGTGGATAGACAGGGACCCCTCCTACGAGCAGTACTTC. It codes for CASHAMWIDRDPSYEQYF. The V gene is TRBV7-2, the J gene TRBJ2-7; 7 bases are a match to TRBD1. CDR3 length equals 18 residues. Germline values: CDR1 SGHTA, CDR2 FQGNSA. The V and J ends lost 8 bases and 0 bases, in that order; junction bases with no gene match: 19.

Only a few counts were recorded for this clonotype. Sequence at one end of the junction differs from germline and may be a read error. The rearrangement links TRBV2 to TRBJ1-4, with 7 bases fitting TRBD1. Germline CDR1 SNHLY, CDR2 FYNNEI. The CDR3 sequence is 12 residues long. As DNA, the CDR3 is TGTGCCAGCACCAGGGGGAATGGAAAACTGTTTTTT. Its translation is CASTRGNGKLFF.

This clonotype was picked up many times. The chain combines TRBV5-6 with TRBJ1-6; D unclear. The CDR3 contains 16 residues. Germline V gives CDR1 SGHDT, CDR2 YYEEEE. V lost 4 bases to trimming and J lost 2 bases, with 13 bases between them. The CDR3 coding sequence is TGTGCCAGCAGCAACGAGGGTGACCCCTATAATTCACCCCTCCACTTT. Its translation is CASSNEGDPYNSPLHF.

This clonotype was counted ten times or more. This chain links TRBV27 with TRBJ1-5; D remains ambiguous. Germline CDR1 and CDR2: MNHEY and SMNVEV (reference sequence). V lost 9 bases and J lost 7, with 10 bases in between. There are 11 residues in the CDR3. The CDR3 region has the DNA TGTGCCAGTGGCCCCGGCCAGCCCCAGCATTTT. Its translation is CASGPGQPQHF.

This clonotype has ten or more counts. This chain links TRBV5-1 with TRBJ2-5; tentative D call: TRBD2 (6 bases). Germline CDR1 and CDR2: SGHRS and YFSETQ. V lost 5 bases and J 4 bases, leaving 18 bases between the germline ends. The CDR3 contains 15 residues. As DNA, the CDR3 is TGCGCCAGCAGATCAAACCCTAGCGTCACAGAGACCCAGTACTTC. The encoded protein is CASRSNPSVTETQYF.

This clonotype was seen ten or more times. One junction end does not reproduce the germline sequence, and a read error may be involved. J is TRBJ2-7 and V is TRBV2; D unresolved. CDR1 is SNHLY and CDR2 is FYNNEI in the germline V gene. This CDR3 is built from 11 residues. The DNA for the CDR3 is TGTGCCAGCAGGGAAGTGTACGAGCAGTACTTC. This gives the protein CASREVYEQYF.